The TCR beta chain under discussion was sequenced for a study of metastatic and nonmetastatic thyroid tumors. Study background: Across blood and tumor or nodule tissue, repertoires from malignant and benign thyroid patients were compared with one another. Study-wide results and limits: When malignant thyroid tumors were compared with benign nodules, TCR beta diversity was reportedly significantly higher in the malignant tumors. This held in both blood and tumor samples.

The CDR3 spans 13 residues. The V gene lost 5 bases and the J gene lost 7 bases, with 12 bases spanning the gap. Germline values: CDR1 SGHTA, CDR2 FQGTGA. Many counts were recorded for this clone. Antigen unknown. Every patient was untreated before thyroid surgery. Authors' processing steps: For papillary thyroid cancer, a distant-metastasis classifier was constructed from CDR3 differences observed across clinicopathological groups. TCRdb used MiXCR to call clones anew from the PCR reads. TCRdb's processing, not the study's, gives the V and J calls here. Altogether around 41,000 clones are present, 28% being singletons, with the ten largest covering 9.9%.

The sequencing input was blood. This sequence originates from a male donor with papillary thyroid cancer or a benign thyroid nodule (not recorded which). Some clones in this sample may be carry-over from other donors' samples. This chain links TRBV7-3 with TRBJ2-1, with D tentatively TRBD1 (6 bases). This CDR3 reads CASSADRRNEQFF. For the CDR3, the DNA is TGTGCCAGCAGCGCCGACAGGAGGAATGAGCAGTTCTTC.